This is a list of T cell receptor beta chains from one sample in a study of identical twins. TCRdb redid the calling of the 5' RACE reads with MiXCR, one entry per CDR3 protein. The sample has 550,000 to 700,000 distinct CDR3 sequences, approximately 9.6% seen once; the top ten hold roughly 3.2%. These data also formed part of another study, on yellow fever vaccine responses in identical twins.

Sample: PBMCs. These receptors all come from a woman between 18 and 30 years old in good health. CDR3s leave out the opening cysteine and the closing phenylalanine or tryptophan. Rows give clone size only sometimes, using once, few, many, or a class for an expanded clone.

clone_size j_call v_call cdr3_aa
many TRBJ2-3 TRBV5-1 ASSLYRAHTDTQY
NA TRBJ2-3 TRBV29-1 SVENLPRLAGATDTQY
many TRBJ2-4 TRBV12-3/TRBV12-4 ASSLAGAPRAKNIQY
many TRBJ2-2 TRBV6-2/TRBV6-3 ASSYSSAAGELF
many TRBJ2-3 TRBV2 ASISPGTDTQY
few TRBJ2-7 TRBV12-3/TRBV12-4 ASSLGGTDSM
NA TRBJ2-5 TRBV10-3 AISPSDRSETQY
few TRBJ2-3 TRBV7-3 ASSLNLASKSDTQY
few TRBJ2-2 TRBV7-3 ASSSPGSSQAELF
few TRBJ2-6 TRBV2 ASKRTESGANVLT
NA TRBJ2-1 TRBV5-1 ASSPGWSVGEQF
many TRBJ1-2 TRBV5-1 ASSRNTGTGGYGYT
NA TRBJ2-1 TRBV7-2 ASSLVPANEQF
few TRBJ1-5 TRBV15 ATSRTTNQPQH
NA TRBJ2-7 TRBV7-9 ASSVPGTGRVNEQY
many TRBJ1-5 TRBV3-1 ASSQRGSNQPQH
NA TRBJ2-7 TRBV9 ASSPGTRTNEQY
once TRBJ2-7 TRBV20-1 SAGVYYEQY
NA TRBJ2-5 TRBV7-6 ASSLRSGGVPAETQY
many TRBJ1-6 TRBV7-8 ASSLGLNSPLH
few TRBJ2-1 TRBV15 ATSRDRDPNEQF
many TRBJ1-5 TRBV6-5 ASSSTRDRGFTQPQH
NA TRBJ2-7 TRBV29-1 SARTSGRIQY
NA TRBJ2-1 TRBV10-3 AIRNTSGSPEQF
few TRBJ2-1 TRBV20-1 SARDGTEETYNEQF